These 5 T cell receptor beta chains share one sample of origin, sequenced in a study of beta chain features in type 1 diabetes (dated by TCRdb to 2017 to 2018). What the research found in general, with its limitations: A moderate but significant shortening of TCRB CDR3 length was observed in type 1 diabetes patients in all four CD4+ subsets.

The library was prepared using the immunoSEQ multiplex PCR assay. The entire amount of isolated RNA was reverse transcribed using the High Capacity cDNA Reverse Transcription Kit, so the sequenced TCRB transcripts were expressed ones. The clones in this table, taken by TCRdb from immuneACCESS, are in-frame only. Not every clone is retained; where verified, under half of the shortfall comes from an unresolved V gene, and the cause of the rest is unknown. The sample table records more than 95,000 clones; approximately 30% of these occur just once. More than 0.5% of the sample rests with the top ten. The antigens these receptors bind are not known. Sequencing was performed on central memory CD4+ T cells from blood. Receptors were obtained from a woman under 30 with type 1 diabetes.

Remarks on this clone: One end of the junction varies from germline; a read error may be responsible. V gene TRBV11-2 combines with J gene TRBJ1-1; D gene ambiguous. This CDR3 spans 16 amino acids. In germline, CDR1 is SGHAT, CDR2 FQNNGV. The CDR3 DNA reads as TGTACCAGCAGCCCCAAAATCGTAAACTTTGGCACTGAAGCTTTCTTT. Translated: CTSSPKIVNFGTEAFF.

This chain's CDR3 is CAWSYSDRAFF. The CDR3 bases are TGTGCCTGGAGTTATTCCGACAGGGCTTTCTTT. The gene calls are TRBV30 and TRBJ1-1; tentative D call: TRBD1 (6 bases). The CDR3 is made up of 11 amino acids. From germline, CDR1 is GTSNPN and CDR2 SVGIG (reference sequence). The germline V and J ends were trimmed by 2 bases and 11 bases, with 12 bases remaining between them. The full variable domain, with the rest looked up from reference TRBV30 and TRBJ1-1, is SQTIHQWPATLVQPVGSPLSLECTVEGTSNPNLYWYRQAAGRGLQLLFYSVGIGQISSEVPQNLSASRPQDRQFILSSKKLLLSDSGFYLCAWSYSDRAFFGQGTRLTVV.

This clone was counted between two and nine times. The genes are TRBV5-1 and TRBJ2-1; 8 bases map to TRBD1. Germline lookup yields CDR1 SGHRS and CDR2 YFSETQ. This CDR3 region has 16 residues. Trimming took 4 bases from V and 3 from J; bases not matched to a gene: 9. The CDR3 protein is CASSPGTGSFYNEQFF. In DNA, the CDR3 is TGCGCCAGCAGCCCCGGGACAGGATCCTTCTACAATGAGCAGTTCTTC.

CDR3: CAWSVIGQVNQPQHF. In nucleotides, the CDR3 is TGTGCCTGGAGTGTTATCGGACAGGTGAATCAGCCCCAGCATTTT. The gene calls are TRBV30 and TRBJ1-5, with 7 positions matching TRBD1. The V gene end was trimmed by 0 bases and the J gene end by 4 bases; junction bases not matched to a gene: 6. This CDR3 is 15 amino acids long. Germline values: CDR1 GTSNPN, CDR2 SVGIG (reference sequence).

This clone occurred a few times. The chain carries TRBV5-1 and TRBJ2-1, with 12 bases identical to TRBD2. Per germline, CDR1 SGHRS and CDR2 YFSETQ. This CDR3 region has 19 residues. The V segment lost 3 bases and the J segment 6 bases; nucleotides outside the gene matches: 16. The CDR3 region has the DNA TGCGCCAGCAGCTACCCCGGGACACCGGGACTAGCGGGCCGCAATGAGCAGTTCTTC. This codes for CASSYPGTPGLAGRNEQFF.